This TCR beta chain was documented in a study of T cells after yellow fever vaccination. Overall study: Those fractions that held only low numbers of cells were prepared using the SMART-Seq v4 Ultra Low Input RNA kit.

Findings and limits, study-wide: Within FACS-sorted repertoires, abundant clonotypes contaminating from the bulk population could be present. The secondary response was weaker, and its peak arrived faster, on day 5 versus 15.

In regard to this clonotype: Its antigen is undetermined.

A 5'RACE template-switching step, the method used to make TCR cDNA, added a universal primer site and UMIs. From the 5' RACE reads, TCRdb called clonotypes with MiXCR, one entry per CDR3 protein. The profile shows approximately 300,000 distinct CDR3 sequences, around 7.3% of them singletons. The receptor was derived from a man aged 18 to 30 who received the YFV17D yellow fever vaccine. Here the sequenced sample was PBMCs, taken more than 35 days after the first yellow fever vaccination.

CDR3 residues: CASRGSSGTGGQGTEAFF. CDR3 coding DNA: TGTGCCAGCAGGGGTTCTTCCGGGACAGGGGGCCAAGGAACTGAAGCTTTCTTT. The V call is TRBV28, the J call TRBJ1-1; 12 bases are shared with TRBD1. J gave up 5 bases and V 6 bases, and 16 bases lay outside the gene matches. The CDR3 is 18 amino acids. Germline loops: CDR1 MDHEN, CDR2 SYDVKM.